This record looks at one T cell receptor (beta chain) sequence and its context. This entry belongs to a study of blood T cell repertoires in COVID-19. In the original workflow: Amplification from reference gene primers served as the basis for estimated nucleated cell counts. The method was immunoSEQ multiplex PCR; TCRdb's version includes in-frame clones alone and lacks a portion of them. The DNA was the basis for D and trimming; V, J and clone size are from that table. This sample carries 350,000 or so clones, 90% of them seen once, and the ten largest clones take 6.5% to 8%. V lost 1 base to trimming and J lost 0 bases; unmatched junction nucleotides: 1. The CDR3 totals 15 residues. The germline gives CDR1 LGHDT, CDR2 YNNKEL (reference sequence).

Sequencing was performed on peripheral blood. The chain carries TRBV3-1 (or the pseudogene TRBV3-2) and TRBJ2-7; TRBD2 aligns across 9 bases. This TCR derives from a man between 18 and 29 years old with active or convalescent COVID-19. The CDR3 coding sequence is TGTGCCAGCAGCCAAGTAGCGGGGGCCTCCTACGAGCAGTACTTC. This translates into CASSQVAGASYEQYF.